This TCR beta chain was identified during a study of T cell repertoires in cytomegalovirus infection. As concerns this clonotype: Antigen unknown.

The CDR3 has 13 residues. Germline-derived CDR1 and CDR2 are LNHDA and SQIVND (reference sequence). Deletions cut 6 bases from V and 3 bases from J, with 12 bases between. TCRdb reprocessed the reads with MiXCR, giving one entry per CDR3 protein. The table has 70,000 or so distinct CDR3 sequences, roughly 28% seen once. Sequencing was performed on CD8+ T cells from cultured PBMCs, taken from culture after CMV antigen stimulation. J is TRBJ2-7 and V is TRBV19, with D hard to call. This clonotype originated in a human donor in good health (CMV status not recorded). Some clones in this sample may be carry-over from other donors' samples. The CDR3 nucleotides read TGTGCCAGTAGCCGCGGAGTAGACTACGAGCAGTACTTC. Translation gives CASSRGVDYEQYF.